A selection of T cell receptor beta chains follows, all from one sample in a study of blood T cell repertoires in COVID-19. Sequenced by immunoSEQ multiplex PCR; TCRdb stores in-frame clones only, minus some. The sample has some 180,000 clones; 75% to 90% are singletons. What was sequenced was PBMCs or T cells enriched from blood (not recorded which). The source of these receptors is a man aged 40-49 years who had recovered from COVID-19. CDR3s include the opening cysteine and the closing phenylalanine or tryptophan. Each record gives: V gene, clone size, CDR3 length, D gene, J gene, CDR3 DNA, CDR3 protein. The D gene is left open where the match is weak. Rows give clone size only sometimes, using once, few, many, or a class for an expanded clone.

TRBV4-2	-	16	TRBD1	TRBJ2-2	TGTGCCAGCAGCCGTCCCGGGACAGGGGACGTCGGGGAGCTGTTTTTT	CASSRPGTGDVGELFF
TRBV4-1	once	16	TRBD1	TRBJ2-5	TGCGCCAGCAGCCAAGTCCCGGGACAGGGTATAGAGACCCAGTACTTC	CASSQVPGQGIETQYF
TRBV10-1	once	14	-	TRBJ2-1	TGCGCCAGCAGTGAGTCACAGGGCCCGGCTGAGCAGTTCTTC	CASSESQGPAEQFF
TRBV15	-	19	TRBD1	TRBJ1-1	TGTGCCACCAGCAGTCATCCCGGGACAGGGGGCTGGGAGTACACTGAAGCTTTCTTT	CATSSHPGTGGWEYTEAFF
TRBV14	-	15	TRBD1	TRBJ2-3	TGTGCCAGCAGCCTACAGGGGGCGCGAACAGATACGCAGTATTTT	CASSLQGARTDTQYF
TRBV21-1	once	17	-	TRBJ2-2	-	CASSKVVGQGNTGELFF
TRBV7-8	-	13	-	TRBJ1-2	TGTGCCAGCAGCCCCGGGGGGGGAAAAGACTACACCTTC	CASSPGGGKDYTF
TRBV6-4	many	14	TRBD2	TRBJ2-2	TGTGCCAGCAGTGCTAGCGGGAGCACCGGGGAGCTGTTTTTT	CASSASGSTGELFF
TRBV11-2	-	14	-	TRBJ1-5	TGTGCCAGCAGCCCCCAGGGCCAGGGAGGAGCCCAGCATTTT	CASSPQGQGGAQHF
TRBV19	-	15	TRBD1	TRBJ1-2	TGTGCCAGTAGTTTGTCCCAAACAGGGGGAGATGGCTACACCTTC	CASSLSQTGGDGYTF
TRBV6-1	-	17	-	TRBJ1-1	TGTGCCAGCAGTGAAGCGGTAACAGGTCTGATGAACACTGAAGCTTTCTTT	CASSEAVTGLMNTEAFF
TRBV9	once	13	-	TRBJ2-3	TGTGCCAGCAGCGTCGAGCCCACAGATACGCAGTATTTT	CASSVEPTDTQYF
TRBV27	-	16	TRBD1	TRBJ1-6	TGTGCCAGCAGAAACAGGGGTAGCTCCTATAATTCACCCCTCCACTTT	CASRNRGSSYNSPLHF
TRBV18	-	14	TRBD1	TRBJ1-1	TGTGCCAGCTCATTACAGGGGGCCTCCGCTGAAGCTTTCTTT	CASSLQGASAEAFF
TRBV5-4	-	14	-	TRBJ2-7	TGTGCCAGCAGCTCATGGACTGTCTCCTACGAGCAGTACTTC	CASSSWTVSYEQYF
TRBV19	-	16	-	TRBJ1-6	TGTGCCAGTAGCCATTCCCCTCCCGAATTCGCGATACCCCTCCACTTT	CASSHSPPEFAIPLHF
TRBV28	-	13	TRBD1	TRBJ1-2	TGTGCCAGCGGACAGGGACGGAGCAAGGGCTACACCTTC	CASGQGRSKGYTF
TRBV9	-	14	-	TRBJ2-5	TGTGCCAGCAGCCCCCCTTTGGGACTGCAGACCCAGTACTTC	CASSPPLGLQTQYF
TRBV2	-	14	TRBD1	TRBJ2-1	TGTGCCAGCACGTCAGGGGGCCGGGACAATGAGCAGTTCTTC	CASTSGGRDNEQFF
TRBV6-5	once	15	-	TRBJ2-5	TGTGCCAGCAGCCCCCGGGGGAGAGGAAAAGAGACCCAGTACTTC	CASSPRGRGKETQYF
TRBV21-1	-	14	-	TRBJ2-7	TGTGCCAGCAGCAAATCGGGACAGGGCTACGAGCAGTACTTC	CASSKSGQGYEQYF
TRBV9	once	17	-	TRBJ1-4	TGTGCCAGCAGCGTAGGAATTGGTCCCGGGGCGGGAGAAAAACTGTTTTTT	CASSVGIGPGAGEKLFF